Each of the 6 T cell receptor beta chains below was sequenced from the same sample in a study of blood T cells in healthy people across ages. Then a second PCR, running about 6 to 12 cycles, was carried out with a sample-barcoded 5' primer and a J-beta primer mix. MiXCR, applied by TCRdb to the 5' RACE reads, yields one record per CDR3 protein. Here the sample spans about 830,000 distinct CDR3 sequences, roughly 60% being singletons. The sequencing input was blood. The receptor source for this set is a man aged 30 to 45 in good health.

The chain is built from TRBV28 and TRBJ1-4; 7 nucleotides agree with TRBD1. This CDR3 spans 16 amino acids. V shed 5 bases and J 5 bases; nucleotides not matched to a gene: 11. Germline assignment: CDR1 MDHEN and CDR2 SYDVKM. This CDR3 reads CASSPRQGRRNEKLFF. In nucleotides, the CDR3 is TGTGCCAGCAGTCCGAGACAGGGCCGCAGAAATGAAAAACTGTTTTTT.

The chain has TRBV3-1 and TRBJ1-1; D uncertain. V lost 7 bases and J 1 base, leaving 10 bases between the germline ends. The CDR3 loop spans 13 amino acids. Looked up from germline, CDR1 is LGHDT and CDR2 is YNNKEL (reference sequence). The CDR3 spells CASTYQENTEAFF. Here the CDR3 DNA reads TGTGCCAGCACCTACCAAGAGAACACTGAAGCTTTCTTT. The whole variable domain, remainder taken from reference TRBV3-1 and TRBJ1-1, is DTAVSQTPKYLVTQMGNDKSIKCEQNLGHDTMYWYKQDSKKFLKIMFSYNNKELIINETVPNRFSPKSPDKAHLNLHINSLELGDSAVYFCASTYQENTEAFFGQGTRLTVV.

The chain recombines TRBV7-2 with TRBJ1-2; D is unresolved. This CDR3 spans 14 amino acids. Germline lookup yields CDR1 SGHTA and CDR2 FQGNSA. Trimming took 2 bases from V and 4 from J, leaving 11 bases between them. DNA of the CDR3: TGTGCCAGCAGCTTATCGATAGGTATCTATGGCTACACCTTC. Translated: CASSLSIGIYGYTF.

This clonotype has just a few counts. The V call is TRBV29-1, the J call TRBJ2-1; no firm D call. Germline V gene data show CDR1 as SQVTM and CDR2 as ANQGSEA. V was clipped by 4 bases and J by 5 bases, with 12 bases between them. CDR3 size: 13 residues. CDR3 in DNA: TGCAGCGTTGGCCGCACGTCGAACAATGAGCAGTTCTTC. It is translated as CSVGRTSNNEQFF.

For the CDR3, the DNA is TGTGCCAGCAGCTTAGATTGGCGGGTGTATCAGCCCCAGCATTTT. Encoded protein: CASSLDWRVYQPQHF. The rearrangement links TRBV11-2 to TRBJ1-5; D is undetermined. CDR3 length: 15 amino acids. The V and J ends lost 0 bases and 5 bases respectively, with 11 bases between them. CDR1 SGHAT and CDR2 FQNNGV come from the germline V gene.

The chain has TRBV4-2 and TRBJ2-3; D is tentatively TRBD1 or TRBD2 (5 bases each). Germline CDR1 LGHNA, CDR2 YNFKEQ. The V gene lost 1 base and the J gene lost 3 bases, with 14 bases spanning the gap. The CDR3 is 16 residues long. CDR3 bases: TGTGCCAGCAGCCAAGGATTCGGGACGGATACAGATACGCAGTATTTT. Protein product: CASSQGFGTDTDTQYF.